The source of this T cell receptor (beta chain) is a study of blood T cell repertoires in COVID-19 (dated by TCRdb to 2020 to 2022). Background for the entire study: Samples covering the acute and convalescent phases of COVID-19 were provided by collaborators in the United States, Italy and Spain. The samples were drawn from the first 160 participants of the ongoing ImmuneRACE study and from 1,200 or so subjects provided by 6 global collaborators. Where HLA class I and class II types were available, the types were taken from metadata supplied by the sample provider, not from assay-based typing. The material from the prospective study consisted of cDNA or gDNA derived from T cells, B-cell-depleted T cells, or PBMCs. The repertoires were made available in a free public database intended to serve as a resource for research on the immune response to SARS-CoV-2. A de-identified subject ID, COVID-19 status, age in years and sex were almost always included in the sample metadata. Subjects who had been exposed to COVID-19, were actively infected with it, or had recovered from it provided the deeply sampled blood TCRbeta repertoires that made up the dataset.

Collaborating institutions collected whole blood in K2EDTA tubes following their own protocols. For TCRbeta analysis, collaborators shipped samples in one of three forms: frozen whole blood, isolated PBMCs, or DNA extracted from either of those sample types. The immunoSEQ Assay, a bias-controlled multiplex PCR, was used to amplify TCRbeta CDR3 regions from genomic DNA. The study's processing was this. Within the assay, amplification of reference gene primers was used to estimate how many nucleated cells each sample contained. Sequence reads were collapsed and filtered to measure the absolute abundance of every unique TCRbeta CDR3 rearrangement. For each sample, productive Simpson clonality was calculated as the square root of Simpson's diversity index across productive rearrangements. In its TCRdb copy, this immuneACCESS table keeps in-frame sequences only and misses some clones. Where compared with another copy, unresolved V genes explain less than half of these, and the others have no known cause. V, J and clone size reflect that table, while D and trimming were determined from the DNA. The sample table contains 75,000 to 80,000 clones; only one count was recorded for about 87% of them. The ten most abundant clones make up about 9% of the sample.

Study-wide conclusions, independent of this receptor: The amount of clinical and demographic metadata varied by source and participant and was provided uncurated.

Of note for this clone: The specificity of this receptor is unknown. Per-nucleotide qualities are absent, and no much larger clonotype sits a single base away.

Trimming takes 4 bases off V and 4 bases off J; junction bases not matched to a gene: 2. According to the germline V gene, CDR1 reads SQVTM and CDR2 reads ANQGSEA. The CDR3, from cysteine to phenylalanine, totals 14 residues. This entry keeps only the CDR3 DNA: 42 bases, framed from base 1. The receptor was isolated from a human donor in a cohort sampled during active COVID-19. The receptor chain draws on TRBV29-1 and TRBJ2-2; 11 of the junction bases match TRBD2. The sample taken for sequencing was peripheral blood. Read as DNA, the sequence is TGCAGCGTTGGGCTAGCGGGAGGCACCGGGGAGCTGTTTTTT. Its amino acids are CSVGLAGGTGELFF.